This T cell receptor (beta chain) was found in a study of blood T cell repertoires in COVID-19. Produced via immunoSEQ multiplex PCR; TCRdb's table is partial and in-frame only. The sample lists approximately 670,000 clones, around 89% occurring once. CDR3 size: 19 residues. J gave up 9 bases and V 1 base, and 17 bases lay outside the gene matches. Germline V gene lookup returns CDR1 WNHNN and CDR2 SYGVQD (reference sequence). This TCR derives from a woman aged 18-29 years with acute or convalescent COVID-19. The chain recombines TRBV10-1 with TRBJ1-6; TRBD1 aligns across 8 bases. The sample was peripheral blood. CDR3 bases: TGCGCCAGCAGTGAGTACTCGCGAGCCGGACAGGGCGTATGTTCACCCCTCCACTTT. Translation gives CASSEYSRAGQGVCSPLHF.